This T cell receptor (beta chain) comes out of a study of vaccination and CD4 T cells after COVID-19. Treatment given: approximately 9-day PBMC culture with coronavirus spike peptide pools or control peptides (ViraFEST assay). TCRs were sequenced by ViraFEST after antigen-specific T cells had been expanded with peptide pools. Cultured CD4+ T cells had their DNA profiled by the Oncomine TCR Beta short-read assay. From the PCR reads, TCRdb called clonotypes with MiXCR, one entry per CDR3 protein. This sample has approximately 21,000 distinct CDR3 sequences; 60% occur once, and the top ten carry around 9%. In the case of this clonotype: Its cognate antigen is unknown.

There are 16 residues in the CDR3. Trimming removed 0 bases from V and 3 bases from J; junction bases left unmatched: 6. Germline V gene data show CDR1 as MNHEY and CDR2 as SVGAGI. The gene calls are TRBV6-5 and TRBJ2-7; 9 bases line up with TRBD2. The sequence was obtained from a human donor who had recovered from COVID-19. The sequenced sample was CD4+ T cells from blood, cultured in vitro, obtained after SARS-CoV-2 vaccination. In DNA form, the CDR3 reads TGTGCCAGCAGTTACTCTCGGCGGGGGGGCGTCTACGAGCAGTACTTC. Its protein product is CASSYSRRGGVYEQYF.